Only a few counts were recorded for the clone carrying this TCR beta chain. Its specificity is not known. TCRdb re-derived calls from the RT-PCR reads in MiXCR, one entry per CDR3 protein. The data contain around 320,000 distinct CDR3 sequences, about 20% of them singletons. Trimming took 5 bases from V and 4 from J, leaving 20 bases between them. CDR1 is DFQATT, CDR2 SNEGSKA, per germline (reference sequence). The CDR3 has 15 amino acids. These data originate in a study of response to subunit inactivated influenza vaccine. Study-level results: Each seasonal influenza vaccination, the authors suggested, recruits few new T cells.

The V gene is TRBV20-1, the J gene TRBJ1-2, with a possible D match to TRBD1 (6 bases). The source was PBMCs from blood, collected 21 months after vaccination. This clonotype was sampled from a man between 50 and 69 years old who received an inactivated influenza vaccine. This CDR3 is CSASSLQGGIYGYTF. The CDR3 DNA is TGCAGTGCTTCATCACTACAGGGTGGGATCTATGGCTACACCTTC.